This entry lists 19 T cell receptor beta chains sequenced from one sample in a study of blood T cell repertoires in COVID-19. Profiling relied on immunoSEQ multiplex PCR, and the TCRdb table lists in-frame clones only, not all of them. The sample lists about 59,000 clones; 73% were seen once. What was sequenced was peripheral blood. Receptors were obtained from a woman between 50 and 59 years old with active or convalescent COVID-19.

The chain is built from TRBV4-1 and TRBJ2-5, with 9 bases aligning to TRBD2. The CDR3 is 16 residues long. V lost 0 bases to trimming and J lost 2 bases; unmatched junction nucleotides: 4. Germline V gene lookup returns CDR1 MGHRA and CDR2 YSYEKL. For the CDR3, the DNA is TGCGCCAGCAGCCAAGATGATAGCGGGGGACAAGAGACCCAGTACTTC. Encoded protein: CASSQDDSGGQETQYF.

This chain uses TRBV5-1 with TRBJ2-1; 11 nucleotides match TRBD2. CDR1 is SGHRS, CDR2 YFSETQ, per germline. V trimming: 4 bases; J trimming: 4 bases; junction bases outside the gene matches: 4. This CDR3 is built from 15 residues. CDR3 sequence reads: CASSLGLAEYNEQFF. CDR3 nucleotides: TGCGCCAGCAGCCTGGGACTAGCGGAATACAATGAGCAGTTCTTC.

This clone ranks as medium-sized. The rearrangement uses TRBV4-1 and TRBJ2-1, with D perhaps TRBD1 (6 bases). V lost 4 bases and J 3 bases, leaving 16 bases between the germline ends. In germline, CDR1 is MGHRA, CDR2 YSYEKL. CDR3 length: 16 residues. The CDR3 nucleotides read TGCGCCAGCAGCCCTGAAGGACAGTTAAGCTACAATGAGCAGTTCTTC. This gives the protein CASSPEGQLSYNEQFF.

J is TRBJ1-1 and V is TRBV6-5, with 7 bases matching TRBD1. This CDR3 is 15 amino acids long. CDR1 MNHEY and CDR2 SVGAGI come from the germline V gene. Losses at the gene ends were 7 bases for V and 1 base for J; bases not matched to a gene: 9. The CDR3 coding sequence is TGTGCCAGCACCATTTCTCAGGGGGGGAACACTGAAGCTTTCTTT. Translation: CASTISQGGNTEAFF.

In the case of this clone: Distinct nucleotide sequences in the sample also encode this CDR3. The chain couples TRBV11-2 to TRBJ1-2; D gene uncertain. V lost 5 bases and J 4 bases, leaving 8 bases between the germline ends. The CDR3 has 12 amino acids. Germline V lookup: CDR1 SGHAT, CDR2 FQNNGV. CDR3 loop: CASSGGVYGYTF. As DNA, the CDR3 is TGTGCCAGCAGCGGAGGAGTCTATGGCTACACCTTC.

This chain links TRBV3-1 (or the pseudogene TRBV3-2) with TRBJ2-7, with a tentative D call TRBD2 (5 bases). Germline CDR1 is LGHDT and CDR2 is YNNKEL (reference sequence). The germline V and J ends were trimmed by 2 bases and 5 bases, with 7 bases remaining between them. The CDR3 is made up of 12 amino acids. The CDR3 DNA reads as TGTGCCAGCAGCCAACGGCGGGACGAGCAGTACTTC. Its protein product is CASSQRRDEQYF.

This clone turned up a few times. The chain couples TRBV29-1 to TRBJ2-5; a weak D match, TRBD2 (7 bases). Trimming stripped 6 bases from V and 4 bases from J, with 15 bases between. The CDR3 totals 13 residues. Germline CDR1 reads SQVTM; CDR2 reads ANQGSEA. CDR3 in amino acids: CSVKRGGGETQYF. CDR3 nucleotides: TGCAGCGTCAAGAGGGGGGGTGGAGAGACCCAGTACTTC.

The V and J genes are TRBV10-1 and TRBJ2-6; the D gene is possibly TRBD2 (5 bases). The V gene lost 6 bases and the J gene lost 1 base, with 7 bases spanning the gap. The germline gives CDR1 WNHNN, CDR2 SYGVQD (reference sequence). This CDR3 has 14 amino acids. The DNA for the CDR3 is TGCGCCAGCAGCGGAGGTTCTGGGGCCAACGTCCTGACTTTC. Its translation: CASSGGSGANVLTF.

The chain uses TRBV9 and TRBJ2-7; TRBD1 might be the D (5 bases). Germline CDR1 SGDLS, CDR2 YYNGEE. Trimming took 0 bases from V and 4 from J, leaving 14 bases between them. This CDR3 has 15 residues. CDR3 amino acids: CASSVGARGPYEQYF. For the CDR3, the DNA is TGTGCCAGCAGCGTAGGGGCTAGGGGTCCTTACGAGCAGTACTTC.

For the CDR3, the DNA is TGTGCCAGCAGCCCGTTCACAGGGAACTATGGCTACACCTTC. It is translated as CASSPFTGNYGYTF. This chain uses TRBV5-5 with TRBJ1-2; tentatively, D is TRBD1 (6 bases). This CDR3 region has 14 residues. V was shortened by 4 bases and J by 2 bases, with 12 bases between the two germline ends. Per the germline V gene, CDR1 is SGHKS and CDR2 is YYEKEE (reference sequence).

Here the CDR3 reads CASSQGNREYEQYF. CDR3 bases: TGTGCCAGCAGCCAAGGGAACAGGGAGTACGAGCAGTACTTC. V is TRBV4-2 and J is TRBJ2-7, with D perhaps matching TRBD1 (6 bases). This CDR3 comprises 14 residues. V was shortened by 1 base and J by 4 bases, with 11 bases between the two germline ends. Per germline, CDR1 LGHNA and CDR2 YNFKEQ.

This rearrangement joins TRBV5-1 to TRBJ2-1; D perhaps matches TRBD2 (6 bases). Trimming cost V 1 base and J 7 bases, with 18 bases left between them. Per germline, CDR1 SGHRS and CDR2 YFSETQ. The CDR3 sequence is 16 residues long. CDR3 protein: CASSLPPRAEGNEQFF. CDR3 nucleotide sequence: TGCGCCAGCAGCTTGCCCCCCCGGGCGGAGGGGAATGAGCAGTTCTTC. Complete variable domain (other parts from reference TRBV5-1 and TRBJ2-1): KAGVTQTPRYLIKTRGQQVTLSCSPISGHRSVSWYQQTPGQGLQFLFEYFSETQRNKGNFPGRFSGRQFSNSRSEMNVSTLELGDSALYLCASSLPPRAEGNEQFFGPGTRLTVL.

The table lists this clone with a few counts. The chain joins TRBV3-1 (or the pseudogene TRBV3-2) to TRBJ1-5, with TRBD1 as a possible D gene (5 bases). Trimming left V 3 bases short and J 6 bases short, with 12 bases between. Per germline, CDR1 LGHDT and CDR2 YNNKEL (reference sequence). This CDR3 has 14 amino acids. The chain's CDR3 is CASSQQGVGQPQHF. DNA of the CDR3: TGTGCCAGCAGCCAGCAGGGTGTAGGTCAGCCCCAGCATTTT.

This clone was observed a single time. The CDR3 bases are TGTGCCAGCAGCTTAGCAGGGGGGCAAGAGACCCAGTACTTC. Protein: CASSLAGGQETQYF. This chain links TRBV11-3 with TRBJ2-5, with TRBD1 as a possible D gene (7 bases). The CDR3 is 14 residues long. Germline lookup yields CDR1 SGHNT and CDR2 YENEEA. Trimming took off 1 base at V and 2 bases at J, with 8 bases between the two ends.

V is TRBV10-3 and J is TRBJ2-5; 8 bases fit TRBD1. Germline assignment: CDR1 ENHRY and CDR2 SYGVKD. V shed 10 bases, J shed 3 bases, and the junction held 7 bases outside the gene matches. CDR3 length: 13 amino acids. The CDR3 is CATGDRSKETQYF. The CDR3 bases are TGTGCCACCGGGGACAGGTCAAAAGAGACCCAGTACTTC.

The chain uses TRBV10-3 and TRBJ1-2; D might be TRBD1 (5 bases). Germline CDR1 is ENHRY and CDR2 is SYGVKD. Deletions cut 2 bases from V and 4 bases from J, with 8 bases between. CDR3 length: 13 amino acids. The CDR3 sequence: CAISEGRAYGYTF. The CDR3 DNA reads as TGTGCCATCAGTGAGGGCAGGGCCTATGGCTACACCTTC.

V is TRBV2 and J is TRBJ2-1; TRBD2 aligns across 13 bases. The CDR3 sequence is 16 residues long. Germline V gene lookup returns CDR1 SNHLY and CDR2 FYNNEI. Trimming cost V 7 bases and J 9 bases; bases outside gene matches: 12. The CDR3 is CASTILAGGPTVEQFF. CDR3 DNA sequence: TGTGCCAGCACCATACTAGCGGGAGGGCCAACGGTTGAGCAGTTCTTC.

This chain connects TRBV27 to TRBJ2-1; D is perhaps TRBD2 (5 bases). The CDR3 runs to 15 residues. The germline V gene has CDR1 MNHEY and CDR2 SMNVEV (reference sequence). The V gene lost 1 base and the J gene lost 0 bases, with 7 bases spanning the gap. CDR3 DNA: TGTGCCAGCAGTTTATTTGCGGGCTCCTACAATGAGCAGTTCTTC. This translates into CASSLFAGSYNEQFF.

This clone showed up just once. In nucleotides, the CDR3 is TGTGCCAGCAGCCCCCTAGCGGGAGGGCCGAATGAGCAGTTCTTC. Amino acids: CASSPLAGGPNEQFF. This rearrangement joins TRBV5-6 to TRBJ2-1, with 12 positions matching TRBD2. Germline V gives CDR1 SGHDT, CDR2 YYEEEE. This CDR3 region has 15 residues. V trimming: 4 bases; J trimming: 7 bases; junction bases outside the gene matches: 6.